This entry concerns a single TCR beta chain. This sample is drawn from a study of blood T cell repertoires in COVID-19. Study summary: The study drew acute and convalescent COVID-19 samples from the United States, Italy and Spain. From T cells, B-cell-depleted T cells, or PBMCs came the material, which was cDNA or gDNA.

Germline V gene data show CDR1 as LNHNV and CDR2 as YYDKDF (reference sequence). This CDR3 has 16 amino acids. V lost 5 bases to trimming and J lost 4 bases; unmatched junction nucleotides: 8. Clones were sequenced by immunoSEQ multiplex PCR, and TCRdb holds only the in-frame ones, with some missing. The table lists approximately 440,000 clones, 90% of them singletons. Those enrolled, adults aged roughly 18 to 100 years, came from about 24 US areas. Donors were grouped by their self-reported clinical history. V gene TRBV15 combines with J gene TRBJ1-4; 9 bases fit TRBD1. What was sequenced was PBMCs or T cells enriched from blood (not recorded which). The receptor was isolated from a man between 18 and 35 years old who had recovered from COVID-19. The CDR3 nucleotides are TGTGCCACCAGCGGCGACAGGGGGGTTATTAATGAAAAACTGTTTTTT. Residues: CATSGDRGVINEKLFF.